Reported below is one T cell receptor (beta chain). Losses at the gene ends were 1 base for V and 6 bases for J; bases not matched to a gene: 6. The CDR3 contains 14 residues. Germline CDR1 reads LNHDA; CDR2 reads SQIVND (reference sequence). Only in-frame clones appear in the TCRdb table, and some are missing; sequencing was by immunoSEQ multiplex PCR. The table lists 75,000 to 95,000 clones, 80% to 90% of them singletons, with 2.1% in the top ten. The data are from a study of T cell clones after liver transplantation. Study as a whole: Without induction therapy, subjects received standard immunosuppression until 12-24 months post-transplant.

CD3+CD4+ and CD3+CD8+ cells were FACS-sorted from thawed unstimulated PBMCs. This receptor was obtained from a human patient who received a liver transplant. Some of the T cells may derive from the graft donor. The material was CD4+ T cells from blood, obtained less than 50 months after liver transplant. The chain joins TRBV19 to TRBJ2-7; 7 bases map to TRBD2. The CDR3 DNA follows: TGTGCCAGTAGTATAGGGGGCGGGAGATCCGAGCAGTACTTC. Its translation: CASSIGGGRSEQYF.